This T cell receptor (beta chain) was documented in a study of cytomegalovirus exposure and HLA in healthy donors. Points from the study as a whole: Sequence variants that were highly shared formed a cluster that was likely a sequencing artifact. Upon later analysis, TCR association rates were observed to vary by HLA locus, being highest for DRB1 and lowest for HLA-C. Later on, an analysis tied 15,000 or so TCR beta sequences to HLA alleles at 0.05 false discovery rate.

On this clone itself: The antigen is unknown.

The germline V gene encodes CDR1 SGHVS and CDR2 FQNEAQ. This CDR3 has 15 residues. Trimming left V 7 bases short and J 1 base short, with 13 bases between. The PCR employed 60 Vbeta primers together with 13 Jbeta primers. Sequenced by immunoSEQ multiplex PCR; TCRdb stores in-frame clones only, minus some. The table has under 150,000 clones, 60% to 80% seen once. V gene TRBV7-8 combines with J gene TRBJ1-4; TRBD1 is a possible D gene (5 bases). The sequencing input was PBMCs. This clonotype was sampled from a woman in her twenties or thirties in good health and CMV-seronegative. The CDR3, as DNA: TGTGCCAGCATCCGACAGTTCCAAACTAATGAAAAACTGTTTTTT. This encodes CASIRQFQTNEKLFF.